These 13 T cell receptor beta chains share one sample of origin, sequenced in a study of chemoradiotherapy in HPV16-positive cancers (dated by TCRdb to between 2021 and 2023). Libraries came from the immunoSEQ multiplex PCR assay. TCRdb retrieved this table from immuneACCESS and kept in-frame rearrangements only. Not all clones are present; in checked studies, unresolved V genes account for under half, and no reason is known for the remainder. The sample table contains some 12,000 clones; only one count was recorded for 60% to 80% of them. Nearly 0.95% of the sample belongs to the ten largest clones. Collection of the sample occurred from a patient who underwent chemoradiotherapy. The receptors stem from a human donor with HPV-associated anogenital cancer.

The V gene is TRBV7-3, the J gene TRBJ2-3, with unresolved D. V dropped 2 bases and J dropped 3 bases, with 9 bases sitting between them. The CDR3 is made up of 14 amino acids. Germline V lookup: CDR1 SGHTA, CDR2 FQGTGA. CDR3 bases: TGTGCCAGCAGCTTATTTGGGGTTACAGATACGCAGTATTTT. Translating it yields CASSLFGVTDTQYF.

J is TRBJ2-7 and V is TRBV9; the match to TRBD2 covers 7 bases. From germline, CDR1 is SGDLS and CDR2 YYNGEE. The CDR3 has 14 residues. V was pared by 3 bases and J by 7 bases, with 10 bases of the junction left unmatched. In DNA, the CDR3 is TGTGCCAGCAGCGGGAGCCTCCCGGGGGGAGAGCAGTACTTC. Translation gives CASSGSLPGGEQYF.

J is TRBJ2-1 and V is TRBV5-4; D might be TRBD1 or TRBD2, each matching 5 bases. Germline V gene data show CDR1 as SGHNT and CDR2 as YYREEE (reference sequence). V lost 4 bases and J lost 9, with 14 bases in between. There are 13 residues in the CDR3. CDR3 nucleotide sequence: TGTGCCAGCAGCCACCCGGGGCCTGGTGAGCAGTTCTTC. This gives the protein CASSHPGPGEQFF.

The J gene is TRBJ2-3, the V gene TRBV7-9, with 11 bases matching TRBD1. After removal of 5 bases from V and 3 bases from J, the junction contained 4 bases not matched to a gene. The germline gives CDR1 SEHNR, CDR2 FQNEAQ (reference sequence). The CDR3 is 15 residues long. CDR3 residues: CASSTGQGATDTQYF. CDR3 sequence (DNA): TGTGCCAGCAGCACCGGACAGGGGGCGACAGATACGCAGTATTTT.

The chain is built from TRBV28 and TRBJ2-1; possibly TRBD2 for D (5 bases). The CDR3 sequence is 14 residues long. Germline loops: CDR1 MDHEN, CDR2 SYDVKM. V lost 1 base and J lost 1, with 5 bases in between. CDR3 DNA sequence: TGTGCCAGCAGTTTATCGGGATCCTACAATGAGCAGTTCTTC. It specifies CASSLSGSYNEQFF.

This clone was picked up one time. The CDR3 carries no conserved terminal phenylalanine or tryptophan, so it likely arises from a read error. No DNA is shown, since the ends of the CDR3 on it are uncertain; the CDR3 is the one TCRdb lists. The rearrangement uses TRBV6-4 and TRBJ2-3; the table's TRBD2 call for D was not verified on the DNA. Germline V lookup: CDR1 MRHNA, CDR2 SNTAGT. Inclusive of both ends, the CDR3 amounts to 12 amino acids. Here the CDR3 reads CASSDSGVRVRD.

This clone was detected a few times. The V call is TRBV29-1, the J call TRBJ1-1, with D perhaps matching TRBD1 (6 bases). The germline V gene has CDR1 SQVTM and CDR2 ANQGSEA. Trimming removed 6 bases from V and 5 bases from J, with 16 bases in between. The CDR3 is 13 amino acids. The CDR3 coding sequence is TGCAGCGTCCAACTGGGGGCTGGAACTGAAGCTTTCTTT. Translating it yields CSVQLGAGTEAFF.

V gene TRBV7-9 combines with J gene TRBJ2-3; D is unclear. The V end lost 3 bases, the J end lost 6 bases, and 10 bases lay between the germline ends. The CDR3 covers 13 residues. From germline, CDR1 is SEHNR and CDR2 FQNEAQ (reference sequence). The CDR3 sequence is CASSFRREDTQYF. The CDR3 DNA reads as TGTGCCAGCAGCTTCCGCCGAGAGGATACGCAGTATTTT.

This clone showed up just a few times. The rearrangement uses TRBV29-1 and TRBJ2-3; D is uncertain. CDR1 and CDR2 (germline): SQVTM, ANQGSEA. Deletions cut 6 bases from V and 5 bases from J, with 9 bases between. The CDR3 covers 11 residues. In nucleotides, the CDR3 is TGCAGCGTGTTGTTGGTAGATACGCAGTATTTT. It yields the protein CSVLLVDTQYF.

This clone occurred a few times. This sequence joins TRBV19 and TRBJ2-5; a weak D match, TRBD1 (5 bases). The germline CDR1 and CDR2 sequences are LNHDA and SQIVND (reference sequence). Trimming cost V 10 bases and J 1 base, with 13 bases left between them. The CDR3 consists of 13 residues. The CDR3 DNA is TGTGCCACCCAATCTACAGGCCAAGAGACCCAGTACTTC. It specifies CATQSTGQETQYF.

The V and J genes are TRBV7-9 and TRBJ1-1; no clear D gene. V was clipped by 3 bases and J by 1 base, with 9 bases between them. The germline CDR1 and CDR2 sequences are SEHNR and FQNEAQ (reference sequence). CDR3 length equals 14 residues. The CDR3 region is CASSFREPNTEAFF. The CDR3 DNA reads as TGTGCCAGCAGCTTCCGGGAACCGAACACTGAAGCTTTCTTT.

The rearrangement uses TRBV7-2 and TRBJ2-3, with 8 nucleotides matching TRBD2. Germline values: CDR1 SGHTA, CDR2 FQGNSA. V shed 5 bases, J shed 6 bases, and the junction held 7 bases outside the gene matches. This CDR3 is 14 amino acids long. CDR3 nucleotides: TGTGCCAGCAGCATCGGACTAGCAGGGGATACGCAGTATTTT. It codes for CASSIGLAGDTQYF.

The chain links TRBV9 to TRBJ2-2; TRBD1 matches 11 bases. The V gene end was trimmed by 3 bases and the J gene end by 6 bases; junction bases not matched to a gene: 7. CDR1 and CDR2 (germline): SGDLS, YYNGEE. This CDR3 spans 16 amino acids. The CDR3 loop reads CASSEGDRGGPGELFF. CDR3 in DNA: TGTGCCAGCAGCGAGGGGGACAGGGGGGGGCCCGGGGAGCTGTTTTTT.